This T cell receptor beta chain is drawn from a study of OX40 agonist ivuxolimab in advanced cancers. Findings of the study overall: The mean number of expanded clones was higher in CD8+ T cells than in CD4+.

A word on this clone: Its antigen is unknown.

TCRdb's table, derived via immunoSEQ multiplex PCR, lists solely in-frame clones and lacks some. This table holds more than 65,000 clones, about nine tenths found once. The origin of this receptor is an adult with an advanced solid tumor such as melanoma, head and neck, liver or kidney cancer. The source material was CD4+ or CD8+ T cells sorted from blood, sampled in a trial of the OX40 agonist ivuxolimab.

CDR3 bases: TGTGCCACCAGCAGCCGGTCCACCTACGAGCAGTACTTC. Protein sequence: CATSSRSTYEQYF. The V call is TRBV15, the J call TRBJ2-7; D is ambiguous. Germline V gene data show CDR1 as LNHNV and CDR2 as YYDKDF (reference sequence). CDR3 length: 13 amino acids. V gave up 3 bases and J gave up 2 bases, with 8 bases separating them. The full variable domain, rest sourced from reference TRBV15 and TRBJ2-7, is DAMVIQNPRYQVTQFGKPVTLSCSQTLNHNVMYWYQQKSSQAPKLLFHYYDKDFNNEADTPDNFQSRRPNTSFCFLDIRSPGLGDTAMYLCATSSRSTYEQYFGPGTRLTVT.